A few counts support the clone carrying this T cell receptor beta chain. These data belong to a study of blood T cell repertoires in COVID-19. In germline, CDR1 is SGHDN, CDR2 FVKESK. CDR3 length: 17 amino acids. J gave up 0 bases and V 1 base, and 3 bases lay outside the gene matches. Assay: immunoSEQ multiplex PCR; the TCRdb copy retains only in-frame clones and omits some. The sample carries around 94,000 clones, more than 65% recorded once. This clonotype was sampled from a man aged 55 to 70 with acute or convalescent COVID-19. V and J are TRBV14 and TRBJ2-6; 7 nucleotides agree with TRBD1. Sequenced: peripheral blood. The CDR3 is CASSQGTGASGANVLTF. The CDR3 bases are TGTGCCAGCAGCCAAGGGACAGGCGCCTCTGGGGCCAACGTCCTGACTTTC.